This T cell receptor beta chain is drawn from a study of beta chain features in type 1 diabetes. The study, taken as a whole, reports: PCR might pick shorter templates more often, in the same way for patients and controls.

Every donor provided one heparinised blood draw, which averaged approximately 120 mL. From germline, CDR1 is KGHSH and CDR2 LQKENI. There are 15 residues in the CDR3. V was cut by 3 bases and J by 0 bases, with 11 bases left in between. Sequencing targeted expressed TCRB transcripts, as all isolated RNA had been reverse transcribed. Measured with immunoSEQ multiplex PCR; TCRdb has only the in-frame clones, and not every one. This sample has a few hundred thousand clones, with around 15% found just once. This clone was observed a handful of times. Its specificity is unknown. The sequenced sample consisted of central memory CD4+ T cells from blood. This TCR was sampled from a man aged 25 to 45 in good health. J is TRBJ2-5 and V is TRBV18; weak D call: TRBD2 (6 bases). The CDR3 is CASSPAGTHQETQYF. DNA for the CDR3: TGTGCCAGCTCACCCGCGGGGACCCACCAAGAGACCCAGTACTTC.